These 31 T cell receptor beta chains share one sample of origin, sequenced in a study of blood T cell repertoires in COVID-19. Assay used: immunoSEQ multiplex PCR; TCRdb lists only in-frame clones, some missing. The sample yields 160,000 or so clones, around 76% seen once. The specimen sequenced was peripheral blood. These receptors came from a woman in her 70s with acute or convalescent COVID-19.

The rearrangement uses TRBV7-2 and TRBJ2-2; 11 bases line up with TRBD2. The trim removed 3 bases at V and 3 bases at J, leaving 12 bases unmatched. The CDR3 has 19 amino acids. Germline V gene lookup returns CDR1 SGHTA and CDR2 FQGNSA. In nucleotides, the CDR3 is TGTGCCAGCAGCTTCCCTAACACTAGCGGGAGTCGCGACACCGGGGAGCTGTTTTTT. As protein: CASSFPNTSGSRDTGELFF.

CDR3 sequence: CASRPTGLVSPLHF. CDR3 nucleotides: TGTGCCAGCCGGCCCACAGGGTTGGTTTCACCCCTCCACTTT. This chain joins TRBV28 and TRBJ1-6, with D possibly TRBD1 on 6 matching bases. Germline V gene sequence: CDR1 MDHEN, CDR2 SYDVKM. Deletions cut 8 bases from V and 9 bases from J, with 17 bases between. The CDR3 loop spans 14 amino acids.

V is TRBV7-8 and J is TRBJ2-5, with TRBD2 identical over 7 bases. Germline CDR1 SGHVS, CDR2 FQNEAQ. With V trimmed by 10 bases and J by 4 bases, 6 bases remained unmatched. The CDR3 covers 12 residues. In nucleotides, the CDR3 is TGTGCCACGGCTTGGGGGGGAGAGACCCAGTACTTC. Translation gives CATAWGGETQYF.

Comment on this clone: Other nucleotide sequences from this sample produce the same CDR3. This chain joins TRBV29-1 and TRBJ2-3; TRBD1 matches at 7 bases. Germline CDR1 SQVTM, CDR2 ANQGSEA. V trimming: 7 bases; J trimming: 1 base; junction bases outside the gene matches: 5. The CDR3 has 13 amino acids. Here the CDR3 DNA reads TGCAGCGCCAGGCAGGGGGGCACAGATACGCAGTATTTT. Translating it yields CSARQGGTDTQYF.

A note on this clone: This CDR3 is also generated by other DNA sequences in the sample. This chain connects TRBV5-1 to TRBJ1-2; TRBD1 matches 7 bases. This CDR3 has 13 residues. V lost 3 bases to trimming and J lost 3 bases; unmatched junction nucleotides: 2. Germline V CDR1 and CDR2: SGHRS, YFSETQ. The CDR3 sequence: CASSSGTDYGYTF. The CDR3 DNA reads as TGCGCCAGCAGCTCCGGGACAGACTATGGCTACACCTTC.

V gene TRBV7-3 combines with J gene TRBJ2-6; a possible D gene is TRBD1 (6 bases). This CDR3 has 16 residues. V dropped 2 bases and J dropped 0 bases, with 8 bases sitting between them. Germline V gene data show CDR1 as SGHTA and CDR2 as FQGTGA. This chain's CDR3 is CASSLGRGSGANVLTF. In nucleotides, the CDR3 is TGTGCCAGCAGCTTAGGCAGGGGCTCTGGGGCCAACGTCCTGACTTTC.

V gene TRBV28 combines with J gene TRBJ1-2, with unresolved D. V lost 2 bases and J 8 bases, leaving 12 bases between the germline ends. The CDR3 has 13 residues. Germline V lookup: CDR1 MDHEN, CDR2 SYDVKM. This CDR3 is CASSLIRTGGYTF. DNA of the CDR3: TGTGCCAGCAGTTTAATCCGGACGGGAGGCTACACCTTC.

This clone was recorded once. Other DNA sequences of this sample code for an identical CDR3. The V and J genes are TRBV9 and TRBJ2-7; 11 bases fit TRBD2. The J segment lost 5 bases and the V segment lost 0 bases, leaving 4 bases of the junction unmatched. The V gene's germline CDR1 is SGDLS and CDR2 YYNGEE. This CDR3 is built from 15 residues. CDR3 amino acids: CASSVATSGSDEQYF. The CDR3 coding sequence is TGTGCCAGCAGCGTAGCTACTAGCGGGAGCGACGAGCAGTACTTC.

CDR3 in DNA: TGTGCCAGCAGCTCCATGAATTACAGGGGCTACGAGCAGTACTTC. Translated, it gives CASSSMNYRGYEQYF. The genes are TRBV28 and TRBJ2-7, with 7 bases matching TRBD1. From germline, CDR1 is MDHEN and CDR2 SYDVKM. Trimming at V came to 6 bases and at J to 3 bases, leaving 11 bases not matched to a gene. The CDR3 runs 15 residues.

This clone has more than one count but fewer than ten. The chain joins TRBV18 to TRBJ2-1; the match to TRBD1 covers 7 bases. Trimming at V came to 0 bases and at J to 3 bases, leaving 2 bases not matched to a gene. Per germline, CDR1 KGHSH and CDR2 LQKENI. This CDR3 has 15 residues. CDR3 region: CASSPPDRHYNEQFF. The CDR3 coding sequence is TGTGCCAGCTCACCACCGGACAGGCACTACAATGAGCAGTTCTTC.

The chain couples TRBV21-1 to TRBJ2-4; TRBD1 reflects the table's D call only, with no check against the DNA. TRBV21-1 is labeled a pseudogene. The CDR3 loop spans 15 amino acids. This CDR3 reads CASSKETVAKNIQYF. The DNA of the CDR3 is TGTGCCAGCAGCAAAGAGACAGTAGCCAAAAACATTCAGTACTTC.

The chain recombines TRBV28 with TRBJ1-5, with 8 bases identical to TRBD1. CDR1 and CDR2 (germline): MDHEN, SYDVKM. Unmatched junction bases numbered 8, after V lost 7 bases and J lost 6 bases. This CDR3 has 14 amino acids. The CDR3 protein is CASTSGGWGQPQHF. In DNA form, the CDR3 reads TGTGCCAGCACCTCAGGGGGCTGGGGTCAGCCCCAGCATTTT.

The rearrangement uses TRBV19 and TRBJ2-3; TRBD2 agrees at 8 bases. The ends lost 2 bases at V and 3 bases at J; junction bases unmatched: 13. Germline V lookup: CDR1 LNHDA, CDR2 SQIVND (reference sequence). The CDR3 sequence is 18 residues long. CDR3 nucleotide sequence: TGTGCCAGTAGTATATTGGCCCCTCGGCGGGAGGAAACAGATACGCAGTATTTT. Translation gives CASSILAPRREETDTQYF.

The V call is TRBV4-1, the J call TRBJ2-6; 9 positions agree with TRBD1. The germline V gene encodes CDR1 MGHRA and CDR2 YSYEKL. This CDR3 has 15 amino acids. With 8 bases clipped from V and 2 bases from J, the junction kept 4 bases outside the gene matches. In DNA form, the CDR3 reads TGCGCCAGCCGGGACAGGGCTACTGGGGCCAACGTCCTGACTTTC. Translation gives CASRDRATGANVLTF.

In its sample, this clone was seen a few times. V usage is TRBV20-1 and J usage is TRBJ1-4, with TRBD1 matching over 7 bases. V dropped 3 bases and J dropped 7; count of bases not matched to a gene: 17. Looked up from germline, CDR1 is DFQATT and CDR2 is SNEGSKA (reference sequence). The CDR3 sequence is 17 residues long. The CDR3 DNA is TGCAGTGCTAGTTTCCCCTCTGCTGGGCAGGGGGTTGAAAAACTGTTTTTT. Residues: CSASFPSAGQGVEKLFF.

This chain links TRBV27 with TRBJ1-1, with a possible D match to TRBD1 (5 bases). In germline, CDR1 is MNHEY, CDR2 SMNVEV (reference sequence). V was trimmed by 1 base and J by 4 bases, leaving 10 bases between them. The CDR3 totals 14 residues. Here the CDR3 DNA reads TGTGCCAGCAGTTTATATCCGGGGGGCACTGAAGCTTTCTTT. Protein: CASSLYPGGTEAFF.

The chain uses TRBV19 and TRBJ2-1; 9 bases align to TRBD1. The CDR3 is 16 residues long. Germline V gene lookup returns CDR1 LNHDA and CDR2 SQIVND (reference sequence). V was pared by 4 bases and J by 8 bases, with 12 bases of the junction left unmatched. The CDR3 here is CASSRGGNRGQDEQFF. CDR3 bases: TGTGCCAGTAGTAGGGGAGGGAACAGGGGGCAGGATGAGCAGTTCTTC.

The chain has TRBV6-5 and TRBJ1-5; the match to TRBD1 covers 7 bases. The CDR3 has 14 amino acids. The V gene's germline CDR1 is MNHEY and CDR2 SVGAGI. Losses at the gene ends were 6 bases for V and 2 bases for J; bases not matched to a gene: 4. CDR3 nucleotides: TGTGCCAGCAGCCACAGGGGAGGCAATCAGCCCCAGCATTTT. Its translation: CASSHRGGNQPQHF.

This chain links TRBV7-2 with TRBJ1-4, with TRBD1 identical over 8 bases. Trimming removed 3 bases from V and 6 bases from J; junction bases left unmatched: 3. Germline V gene sequence: CDR1 SGHTA, CDR2 FQGNSA. This CDR3 spans 14 amino acids. The chain's CDR3 is CASSFDRGDEKLFF. CDR3 nucleotides: TGTGCCAGCAGCTTTGACAGGGGTGATGAAAAACTGTTTTTT.

The CDR3 is CASTGNRGRGNTIYF. CDR3 DNA sequence: TGTGCCAGCACCGGAAACAGGGGGCGCGGAAACACCATATATTTT. The rearrangement joins TRBV6-6 to TRBJ1-3; 9 nucleotides align to TRBD1. The CDR3 spans 15 residues. V was clipped by 7 bases and J by 4 bases; unmatched bases: 8. The germline gives CDR1 MNHNY, CDR2 SVGAGI (reference sequence).

The rearrangement uses TRBV6-5 and TRBJ2-1; a possible D gene is TRBD2 (7 bases). The V end was cut by 7 bases, the J end by 7 bases, with 17 bases between. From germline, CDR1 is MNHEY and CDR2 SVGAGI. CDR3 length: 14 residues. The CDR3 loop reads CASKTSRGGNEQFF. The CDR3 DNA sequence: TGTGCCAGCAAAACCTCGAGGGGGGGGAATGAGCAGTTCTTC.

This chain uses TRBV4-2 with TRBJ2-1, with 10 positions matching TRBD2. This CDR3 spans 16 amino acids. V was clipped by 0 bases and J by 6 bases; unmatched bases: 5. Germline lookup yields CDR1 LGHNA and CDR2 YNFKEQ. CDR3 sequence reads: CASSQDASGGGNEQFF. The CDR3 bases are TGTGCCAGCAGCCAAGACGCTAGCGGGGGAGGCAATGAGCAGTTCTTC.

The chain employs TRBV20-1 and TRBJ2-1; D is possibly TRBD1 (6 bases). The CDR3 is 19 amino acids. Trimming removed 3 bases at V and 0 bases at J, with 24 bases between. The germline CDR1 and CDR2 sequences are DFQATT and SNEGSKA (reference sequence). The CDR3, as DNA: TGCAGTGCTAGTGCCAGTTATGGGGGCTCAATGAGCTCCTACAATGAGCAGTTCTTC. This gives the protein CSASASYGGSMSSYNEQFF.

This sequence joins TRBV19 and TRBJ1-1; possible D gene TRBD1, 5 bases. Germline V CDR1 and CDR2: LNHDA, SQIVND (reference sequence). The length of the CDR3 is 15 residues. Trimming cost V 3 bases and J 0 bases, with 11 bases left between them. This CDR3 reads CASSIGPTVNTEAFF. The CDR3 nucleotides are TGTGCCAGTAGTATCGGCCCGACAGTGAACACTGAAGCTTTCTTT.

This clone was picked up a small number of times. The V gene is TRBV28, the J gene TRBJ1-5; D is possibly TRBD1 (6 bases). This CDR3 comprises 16 residues. Trimming stripped 5 bases from V and 6 bases from J, with 20 bases between. Germline CDR1 and CDR2: MDHEN and SYDVKM. In nucleotides, the CDR3 is TGTGCCAGCAGTCTATCTACAGGGACGGGGACTCAGCCCCAGCATTTT. Translated: CASSLSTGTGTQPQHF.

The rearrangement uses TRBV20-1 and TRBJ1-1; TRBD1 might be the D (5 bases). The germline CDR1 and CDR2 sequences are DFQATT and SNEGSKA (reference sequence). CDR3 length: 15 amino acids. V was trimmed by 3 bases and J by 1 base, leaving 15 bases between them. The CDR3 loop is CSASGPQEGNTEAFF. In nucleotides, the CDR3 is TGCAGTGCTAGTGGCCCACAGGAGGGGAACACTGAAGCTTTCTTT.

A single count supports this clone. The rearrangement uses TRBV28 and TRBJ2-5, with 11 bases that match TRBD2. This CDR3 is 15 amino acids long. With 4 bases clipped from V and 2 bases from J, the junction kept 3 bases outside the gene matches. Germline CDR1 reads MDHEN; CDR2 reads SYDVKM. Written as DNA, the CDR3 is TGTGCCAGCAGTTCTGGACTAGCGGGTCAAGAGACCCAGTACTTC. This translates into CASSSGLAGQETQYF.

The rearrangement links TRBV19 to TRBJ1-2; 12 positions agree with TRBD1. With 4 bases clipped from V and 4 bases from J, the junction kept 4 bases outside the gene matches. CDR1 is LNHDA, CDR2 SQIVND, per germline (reference sequence). This CDR3 has 15 residues. CDR3 sequence reads: CASSSAGQGAYGYTF. Written as DNA, the CDR3 is TGTGCCAGTAGTAGCGCGGGACAGGGGGCCTATGGCTACACCTTC.

This clone was counted a few times. The chain has TRBV6-5 and TRBJ2-2; TRBD1 aligns across 7 bases. Germline CDR1 is MNHEY and CDR2 is SVGAGI. CDR3 size: 14 residues. The trim removed 6 bases at V and 4 bases at J, leaving 5 bases unmatched. The CDR3, as DNA: TGTGCCAGCAGACCAGGGGGAAGCACCGGGGAGCTGTTTTTT. It specifies CASRPGGSTGELFF.

The chain is built from TRBV5-4 and TRBJ2-5; TRBD2 agrees at 8 bases. V lost 0 bases, J lost 4 bases, and 5 bases stayed unmatched. There are 15 residues in the CDR3. The germline gives CDR1 SGHNT, CDR2 YYREEE (reference sequence). This CDR3 reads CASSLVGGARETQYF. CDR3 nucleotides: TGTGCCAGCAGCTTGGTCGGGGGGGCCCGAGAGACCCAGTACTTC.

The CDR3 coding sequence is TGTGCCAGCAGCAAACGGTCTCTAGCGGGGCTCAATGAGCAGTTCTTC. Translation gives CASSKRSLAGLNEQFF. V and J are TRBV21-1 and TRBJ2-1; the D segment call TRBD2 is taken from the table without a DNA check. TRBV21-1 is labeled a pseudogene. The CDR3 extends over 16 amino acids.